The next 31 T cell receptor beta chains were all read from a single sample in a study of cytomegalovirus exposure and HLA in healthy donors (dated by TCRdb to about 2017). Receptors were amplified or captured by the immunoSEQ multiplex PCR assay. For the multiplex PCR, a mixture combining 60 forward primers for TCR Vbeta segments and 13 reverse primers for TCR Jbeta segments was used. Imported from immuneACCESS, the table was reduced by TCRdb to in-frame sequences with V and J called. These copies leave out some clones; in studies compared against another copy, an unresolved V gene accounts for under half, and the cause of the remainder is not known. The sample includes roughly 160,000 clones, with approximately 80% observed a single time. Approximately 2.2% of the sample goes to the ten largest clones. What was sequenced was PBMCs. The receptors shown here come from a male donor in good health and CMV-seronegative.

V is TRBV29-1 and J is TRBJ2-7, with 8 bases matching TRBD2. Trimming cost V 6 bases and J 7 bases; bases outside gene matches: 8. In germline, CDR1 is SQVTM, CDR2 ANQGSEA. The CDR3 has 12 amino acids. The CDR3 coding sequence is TGCAGCGTGCTGACTTCGGGGGGGGAGCAGTACTTC. Translation: CSVLTSGGEQYF.

The rearrangement links TRBV14 to TRBJ1-1, with a possible D match to TRBD1 (6 bases). Per germline, CDR1 SGHDN and CDR2 FVKESK. The CDR3 is 12 residues long. Trimming took off 5 bases at V and 3 bases at J, with 7 bases between the two ends. The CDR3, as DNA: TGTGCCAGCAGCGACAGGTACACTGAAGCTTTCTTT. Amino acids: CASSDRYTEAFF.

This sequence joins TRBV2 and TRBJ1-5; TRBD1 is a possible D gene (6 bases). Germline assignment: CDR1 SNHLY and CDR2 FYNNEI. The CDR3 consists of 15 residues. Trimming stripped 2 bases from V and 3 bases from J, with 11 bases between. Written as DNA, the CDR3 is TGTGCCAGCAGTGAACAGGGGTCCTACAATCAGCCCCAGCATTTT. It translates to CASSEQGSYNQPQHF.

CDR3 in DNA: TGTGCCAGCAGCAGCCCGGGACAGCTCTACAATGAGCAGTTCTTC. Its protein is CASSSPGQLYNEQFF. This sequence joins TRBV7-9 and TRBJ2-1; 7 bases align to TRBD1. The CDR3 is made up of 15 amino acids. Trimming removed 5 bases from V and 3 bases from J; junction bases left unmatched: 7. CDR1 and CDR2 (germline): SEHNR, FQNEAQ (reference sequence).

This clone was recorded a few times. This chain connects TRBV19 to TRBJ1-1; no clear D. CDR3 length: 12 residues. Germline V gives CDR1 LNHDA, CDR2 SQIVND (reference sequence). V lost 8 bases, J lost 1 base, and 8 bases lay in between. In DNA, the CDR3 is TGTGCCAGTCGGCAGGCGAACACTGAAGCTTTCTTT. It is translated as CASRQANTEAFF.

The chain links TRBV6-1 to TRBJ1-2; a weak D match, TRBD1 (6 bases). The germline V gene has CDR1 MNHNS and CDR2 SASEGT. V was trimmed by 1 base and J by 2 bases, leaving 11 bases between them. The CDR3 contains 15 residues. CDR3 sequence reads: CASSEGTDENYGYTF. CDR3 DNA sequence: TGTGCCAGCAGTGAAGGGACAGATGAAAACTATGGCTACACCTTC.

This clone occurred once. The V gene is TRBV14, the J gene TRBJ2-5; a weak D match, TRBD1 (7 bases). This CDR3 region has 16 residues. Per germline, CDR1 SGHDN and CDR2 FVKESK. V dropped 2 bases and J dropped 5 bases, with 18 bases sitting between them. The CDR3 bases are TGTGCCAGCAGCCAAAAACGGCGACAGGGAGGCGAGACCCAGTACTTC. Its translation: CASSQKRRQGGETQYF.

The V call is TRBV30, the J call TRBJ2-5; D is unresolved. The end of the DNA aligns better with TRBJ2-7, so the J call may be wrong. Looked up from germline, CDR1 is GTSNPN and CDR2 is SVGIG (reference sequence). The CDR3 sequence is 14 residues long. CDR3 region: CAWSVPRSSYEQYF. In DNA, the CDR3 is TGTGCCTGGAGTGTACCCAGGTCGTCCTACGAGCAGTACTTC.

This chain links TRBV7-9 with TRBJ1-5; perhaps TRBD1 as D (5 bases). The ends were cut back, 8 bases at V and 6 bases at J, with 11 bases in the middle. CDR3 size: 12 residues. Germline CDR1 and CDR2: SEHNR and FQNEAQ (reference sequence). The CDR3: CASSRGAQPQHF. CDR3 nucleotides: TGTGCCAGCTCGCGTGGGGCTCAGCCCCAGCATTTT.

The chain carries TRBV7-3 and TRBJ1-2; D perhaps matches TRBD1 (5 bases). V was clipped by 0 bases and J by 8 bases, with 10 bases between them. This CDR3 has 13 residues. CDR1 is SGHTA, CDR2 FQGTGA, per germline. The CDR3 DNA sequence: TGTGCCAGCAGCTTAACGTCGGGGGTGGGCTACACCTTC. Translating gives CASSLTSGVGYTF.

V and J are TRBV29-1 and TRBJ2-5; TRBD2 matches 7 bases. From germline, CDR1 is SQVTM and CDR2 ANQGSEA. Trimming cost V 5 bases and J 4 bases; bases outside gene matches: 4. This CDR3 region has 12 residues. The chain's CDR3 is CSVIGRTETQYF. The DNA of the CDR3 is TGCAGCGTTATCGGGAGGACAGAGACCCAGTACTTC. Based on the CDR3 plus reference TRBV29-1 and TRBJ2-5, the full variable domain is SAVISQKPSRDICQRGTSLTIQCQVDSQVTMMFWYRQQPGQSLTLIATANQGSEATYESGFVIDKFPISRPNLTFSTLTVSNMSPEDSSIYLCSVIGRTETQYFGPGTRLLVL.

The rearrangement uses TRBV19 and TRBJ2-7; 9 bases match TRBD1. In germline, CDR1 is LNHDA, CDR2 SQIVND (reference sequence). This CDR3 is built from 15 residues. V lost 5 bases and J lost 5; bases outside the gene matches: 10. The CDR3 bases are TGTGCCAGTAGTGGCTACAGGGGGCGTTCAAACGAGCAGTACTTC. Translated: CASSGYRGRSNEQYF.

The chain carries TRBV4-1 and TRBJ2-5; D remains unclear. Looked up from germline, CDR1 is MGHRA and CDR2 is YSYEKL. This CDR3 is 16 amino acids long. Deletions cut 0 bases from V and 4 bases from J, with 15 bases between. CDR3 amino acids: CASSQEFATTGETQYF. CDR3 nucleotides: TGCGCCAGCAGCCAAGAGTTCGCCACGACTGGAGAGACCCAGTACTTC.

The chain employs TRBV7-2 and TRBJ2-5; TRBD2 agrees at 11 bases. Per the germline V gene, CDR1 is SGHTA and CDR2 is FQGNSA. Losses at the gene ends were 5 bases for V and 5 bases for J; bases not matched to a gene: 13. The CDR3 runs 17 residues. The CDR3 bases are TGTGCCAGCAGCCTGGGGGCTAGCGGGGGGCCTAGGGAGACCCAGTACTTC. This gives the protein CASSLGASGGPRETQYF.

The genes are TRBV28 and TRBJ2-1, with 8 bases fitting TRBD1. Germline CDR1 is MDHEN and CDR2 is SYDVKM. The trim removed 8 bases at V and 5 bases at J, leaving 8 bases unmatched. The CDR3 runs to 14 residues. The CDR3 region is CASQFGRGHNEQFF. The CDR3 DNA is TGTGCCAGCCAGTTTGGCAGGGGGCACAATGAGCAGTTCTTC.

V is TRBV6-5 and J is TRBJ2-1, with TRBD1 matching over 8 bases. CDR3 length equals 14 residues. Germline loops: CDR1 MNHEY, CDR2 SVGAGI. Germline trimming cut 4 bases from V and 3 bases from J; bases unmatched to any gene: 2. CDR3 nucleotide sequence: TGTGCCAGCAGTTGGGGACAGGACTACAATGAGCAGTTCTTC. Translating gives CASSWGQDYNEQFF.

The chain has TRBV28 and TRBJ1-5, with D perhaps matching TRBD1 (5 bases). Germline V lookup: CDR1 MDHEN, CDR2 SYDVKM. Trimming removed 5 bases at V and 0 bases at J, with 17 bases between. The CDR3 is 17 amino acids. CDR3 residues: CASSASGGEGSNQPQHF. For the CDR3, the DNA is TGTGCCAGCAGTGCAAGTGGGGGGGAGGGTAGCAATCAGCCCCAGCATTTT.

The V call is TRBV5-1, the J call TRBJ2-3, with D tentatively TRBD1 (5 bases). This CDR3 contains 16 residues. Germline CDR1 SGHRS, CDR2 YFSETQ. V lost 4 bases and J 3 bases, leaving 18 bases between the germline ends. This CDR3 is CASSPRSWGHTDTQYF. DNA for the CDR3: TGCGCCAGCAGCCCACGTAGCTGGGGCCATACAGATACGCAGTATTTT.

Here the CDR3 reads CASSPGTGPANTEAFF. The CDR3 DNA is TGTGCCAGCTCACCCGGGACAGGGCCAGCGAACACTGAAGCTTTCTTT. The V and J genes are TRBV18 and TRBJ1-1, with TRBD1 identical over 9 bases. J lost 1 base, V lost 3 bases, and 6 bases had no gene match. Germline CDR1 is KGHSH and CDR2 is LQKENI. The CDR3 has 16 residues.

The V and J genes are TRBV6-5 and TRBJ2-7; D might be TRBD2 (6 bases). The CDR3 sequence is 15 residues long. V lost 5 bases to trimming and J lost 3 bases, with 17 bases between them. Germline values: CDR1 MNHEY, CDR2 SVGAGI. Written as DNA, the CDR3 is TGTGCCAGCAGTCGCCCTCCGGGAGTCTTCTACGAGCAGTACTTC. Translated: CASSRPPGVFYEQYF.

V gene TRBV18 combines with J gene TRBJ2-5, with D possibly being TRBD2 (5 bases). CDR1 and CDR2 (germline): KGHSH, LQKENI. Trimming removed 4 bases from V and 2 bases from J, with 8 bases in between. CDR3 length: 13 residues. In DNA form, the CDR3 reads TGTGCCAGCTCACTGGGGAGTCAAGAGACCCAGTACTTC. Translation gives CASSLGSQETQYF. Full variable domain (rest looked up from reference TRBV18 and TRBJ2-5): NAGVMQNPRHLVRRRGQEARLRCSPMKGHSHVYWYRQLPEEGLKFMVYLQKENIIDESGMPKERFSAEFPKEGPSILRIQQVVRGDSAAYFCASSLGSQETQYFGPGTRLLVL.

The chain is built from TRBV27 and TRBJ2-3, with 7 bases aligning to TRBD2. This CDR3 comprises 17 residues. CDR1 MNHEY and CDR2 SMNVEV come from the germline V gene (reference sequence). V lost 5 bases to trimming and J lost 0 bases; unmatched junction nucleotides: 11. The CDR3 DNA follows: TGTGCCAGCAGTAGGTATAGGATGCGGGAGAGCACAGATACGCAGTATTTT. This translates into CASSRYRMRESTDTQYF.

The chain uses TRBV5-6 and TRBJ2-5; 7 bases are shared with TRBD2. The V gene end was trimmed by 4 bases and the J gene end by 2 bases; junction bases not matched to a gene: 8. This CDR3 contains 15 residues. The germline V gene encodes CDR1 SGHDT and CDR2 YYEEEE. The CDR3 DNA is TGTGCCAGCAGCAACGGGGGGACGGGACAAGAGACCCAGTACTTC. Its protein is CASSNGGTGQETQYF.

The chain joins TRBV6-1 to TRBJ2-7, with 12 nucleotides matching TRBD2. V lost 5 bases and J lost 3; bases outside the gene matches: 5. This CDR3 spans 15 amino acids. Germline V gene data show CDR1 as MNHNS and CDR2 as SASEGT. This CDR3 reads CASSRLAGEGYEQYF. The CDR3 DNA sequence: TGTGCCAGCAGTCGACTAGCGGGAGAAGGCTACGAGCAGTACTTC.

The rearrangement joins TRBV9 to TRBJ2-2, with a tentative D call TRBD2 (5 bases). Germline V gene sequence: CDR1 SGDLS, CDR2 YYNGEE. V lost 8 bases, J lost 6 bases, and 14 bases lay in between. This CDR3 is built from 13 residues. The chain's CDR3 is CASSRGAAGELFF. The CDR3 DNA reads as TGTGCCAGTTCCCGGGGAGCGGCCGGGGAGCTGTTTTTT.

This chain links TRBV27 with TRBJ2-1; TRBD1 agrees at 10 bases. This CDR3 has 15 residues. Unmatched junction bases numbered 6, after V lost 6 bases and J lost 4 bases. Per the germline V gene, CDR1 is MNHEY and CDR2 is SMNVEV (reference sequence). The CDR3 DNA sequence: TGTGCCAGCAGCACCGGGACAGGGGCGTACAATGAGCAGTTCTTC. Protein: CASSTGTGAYNEQFF.

The chain uses TRBV20-1 and TRBJ2-1; D remains ambiguous. CDR3 length: 11 amino acids. Trimming left V 6 bases short and J 9 bases short, with 12 bases between. The V gene's germline CDR1 is DFQATT and CDR2 SNEGSKA (reference sequence). CDR3 in DNA: TGCAGTGCGGCCAGCGCGATTGAGCAGTTCTTC. Its translation is CSAASAIEQFF.

The chain uses TRBV6-5 and TRBJ2-7, with 10 bases aligning to TRBD1. This CDR3 spans 14 amino acids. Germline V gene data show CDR1 as MNHEY and CDR2 as SVGAGI. With 5 bases clipped from V and 3 bases from J, the junction kept 4 bases outside the gene matches. The CDR3 region is CASSTRTGGYEQYF. The CDR3 DNA reads TGTGCCAGCAGTACTAGGACAGGGGGCTACGAGCAGTACTTC.

The chain employs TRBV7-9 and TRBJ1-3; D gene uncertain. V gave up 11 bases and J gave up 4 bases, with 6 bases separating them. This CDR3 has 10 amino acids. The germline V gene encodes CDR1 SEHNR and CDR2 FQNEAQ (reference sequence). In DNA, the CDR3 is TGTGCCGTTTCAGGAAACACCATATATTTT. Translated: CAVSGNTIYF.

The CDR3 reads CASGLVEGATNEKLFF. The CDR3 DNA follows: TGTGCCAGCGGCCTCGTTGAGGGGGCAACTAATGAAAAACTGTTTTTT. The chain recombines TRBV28 with TRBJ1-4, with D possibly TRBD1 on 6 matching bases. The germline V and J ends were trimmed by 8 bases and 0 bases, with 16 bases remaining between them. The CDR3 consists of 16 residues. CDR1 MDHEN and CDR2 SYDVKM come from the germline V gene.

The genes are TRBV29-1 and TRBJ1-2; possible D gene TRBD1, 6 bases. The CDR3 runs to 11 residues. Germline V CDR1 and CDR2: SQVTM, ANQGSEA. V was pared by 6 bases and J by 4 bases, with 9 bases between. DNA for the CDR3: TGCAGCGTCCGGGACACCTATGGCTACACCTTC. Amino acids: CSVRDTYGYTF.